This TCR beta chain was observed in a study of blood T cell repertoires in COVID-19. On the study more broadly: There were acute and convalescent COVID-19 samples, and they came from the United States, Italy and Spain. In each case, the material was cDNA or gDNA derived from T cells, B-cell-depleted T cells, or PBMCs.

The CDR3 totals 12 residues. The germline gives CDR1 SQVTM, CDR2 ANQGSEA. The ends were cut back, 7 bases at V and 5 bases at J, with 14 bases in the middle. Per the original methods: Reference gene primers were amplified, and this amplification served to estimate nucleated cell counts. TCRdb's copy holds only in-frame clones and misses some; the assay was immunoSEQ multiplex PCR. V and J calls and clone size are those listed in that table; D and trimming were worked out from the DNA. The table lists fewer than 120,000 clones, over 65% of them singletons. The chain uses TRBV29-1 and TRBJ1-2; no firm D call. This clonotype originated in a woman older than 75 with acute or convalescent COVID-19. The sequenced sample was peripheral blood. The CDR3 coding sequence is TGCAGCGCGTTCGGGAAAAATTATGGCTACACCTTC. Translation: CSAFGKNYGYTF.